This T cell receptor beta chain derives from a study of blood T cells in healthy people across ages. At least 6 million PBMCs were isolated per sample. A J-beta primer mix and a sample-barcoded 5' primer were used in a second PCR of roughly 6 to 11 cycles. MiXCR, applied by TCRdb to the 5' RACE reads, yields one record per CDR3 protein. Among 1.5 million to 2 million distinct CDR3 sequences listed, around 48% were seen once. This clonotype was picked up a small number of times. The antigen is unknown. V gave up 9 bases and J gave up 6 bases, with 10 bases separating them. The CDR3 is 11 residues long. Germline CDR1 reads LGHNA; CDR2 reads YNFKEQ. Study observations and caveats: Diversity figures based on one million T cells were deemed too low. A roughly linear fall in TCR beta diversity per million T cells was seen with increasing age. Percentage of naive T cells showed a strong correlation with TCR beta diversity.

This rearrangement joins TRBV4-2 to TRBJ2-3; D uncertain. Sample: blood. This receptor was identified in a woman between 40 and 55 years old in good health. CDR3 residues: CASLFRDTQYF. Written as DNA, the CDR3 is TGTGCCAGTCTCTTTCGCGATACGCAGTATTTT.